These 9 T cell receptor beta chains originate from one sample sequenced in a study of cytomegalovirus exposure and HLA in healthy donors. PCR used 60 Vbeta primers and 13 Jbeta primers. Some clones are missing from TCRdb's copy, which holds only in-frame ones; the method was immunoSEQ multiplex PCR. The profile shows more than 95,000 clones, 78% of them singletons. The sample taken for sequencing was PBMCs. The receptors were gathered from a woman in her forties in good health and CMV-seronegative.

J is TRBJ2-1 and V is TRBV21-1; the table calls TRBD2, which could not be checked here. TRBV21-1 is a pseudogene locus. This CDR3 is built from 13 residues. The CDR3 region is CASSLFLSGKQFF. The CDR3 DNA is TGTGCCAGCAGCCTTTTTCTGAGCGGGAAGCAGTTCTTC.

This clone has only a few counts. V is TRBV11-3 and J is TRBJ2-1; D unresolved. The CDR3 totals 13 residues. Germline V lookup: CDR1 SGHNT, CDR2 YENEEA. The V gene lost 3 bases and the J gene lost 7 bases, with 10 bases spanning the gap. The CDR3 sequence is CASSLPKRNEQFF. CDR3 nucleotides: TGTGCCAGCAGCTTGCCCAAGAGGAATGAGCAGTTCTTC.

The chain joins TRBV6-1 to TRBJ1-1; 10 nucleotides match TRBD1. Germline V gene sequence: CDR1 MNHNS, CDR2 SASEGT. V lost 2 bases, J lost 6 bases, and 6 bases stayed unmatched. This CDR3 is 15 amino acids long. Here the CDR3 DNA reads TGTGCCAGCAGTGAAAGGGGGGGGACAGGGGCTGAAGCTTTCTTT. Translated: CASSERGGTGAEAFF.

The V and J genes are TRBV14 and TRBJ1-2, with a tentative D call TRBD1 (6 bases). There are 12 residues in the CDR3. CDR1 and CDR2 (germline): SGHDN, FVKESK. V gave up 4 bases and J gave up 12 bases, with 15 bases separating them. In nucleotides, the CDR3 is TGTGCCAGCAGCCGGGAACAGGGTAACCACACCTTC. As protein: CASSREQGNHTF. Filled out from reference TRBV14 and TRBJ1-2, the complete variable domain reads EAGVTQFPSHSVIEKGQTVTLRCDPISGHDNLYWYRRVMGKEIKFLLHFVKESKQDESGMPNNRFLAERTGGTYSTLKVQPAELEDSGVYFCASSREQGNHTFGSGTRLTVV.

The chain employs TRBV28 and TRBJ1-1, with D unclear. This CDR3 contains 13 residues. Trimming left V 5 bases short and J 6 bases short, with 13 bases between. Germline CDR1 reads MDHEN; CDR2 reads SYDVKM. The CDR3 reads CASSLAQAAEAFF. The CDR3 coding sequence is TGTGCCAGCAGTCTGGCCCAGGCCGCTGAAGCTTTCTTT.

The chain employs TRBV15 and TRBJ2-7, with D hard to call. The length of the CDR3 is 14 residues. Germline V gene lookup returns CDR1 LNHNV and CDR2 YYDKDF (reference sequence). Trimming took off 4 bases at V and 2 bases at J, with 12 bases between the two ends. Here the CDR3 reads CATSKKTPPYEQYF. DNA for the CDR3: TGTGCCACCAGCAAAAAAACACCTCCCTACGAGCAGTACTTC.

V and J are TRBV29-1 and TRBJ1-1; D not resolved. V was clipped by 6 bases and J by 2 bases, with 7 bases between them. The CDR3 covers 11 residues. Germline V lookup: CDR1 SQVTM, CDR2 ANQGSEA. This chain's CDR3 is CSVGLNTEAFF. The CDR3 DNA reads as TGCAGCGTCGGACTTAACACTGAAGCTTTCTTT.

The V call is TRBV28, the J call TRBJ1-4, with D tentatively TRBD1 (5 bases). Trimming shortened V by 3 bases and J by 5 bases, and 13 bases separated the two germline ends. The CDR3 totals 15 residues. Germline V CDR1 and CDR2: MDHEN, SYDVKM. The CDR3 sequence: CASSFLGQWNEKLFF. CDR3 coding DNA: TGTGCCAGCAGTTTCCTCGGACAATGGAATGAAAAACTGTTTTTT.

V gene TRBV13 combines with J gene TRBJ2-7, with 9 bases lining up with TRBD1. The CDR3 has 15 residues. Germline V gene sequence: CDR1 PRHDT, CDR2 FYEKMQ (reference sequence). J gave up 5 bases and V 1 base, and 6 bases lay outside the gene matches. Here the CDR3 reads CASSLESGQGDEQYF. CDR3 sequence (DNA): TGTGCCAGCAGCTTAGAATCGGGACAGGGTGACGAGCAGTACTTC.